The 13 T cell receptor beta chains presented below share a single source sample, sequenced in a study of blood T cell repertoires in COVID-19 (dated by TCRdb to 2020 to 2022). Library preparation used the immunoSEQ multiplex PCR assay. The immuneACCESS repertoire file appears here via TCRdb, limited to in-frame rearrangements. These files lack a portion of the clones; in checked studies, under half of the deficit traces to unresolved V genes, and the cause of the others is not known. The sample table contains tens of thousands of clones; only one count was recorded for around 80% of them. The ten top clones hold around a sixth of the sample. Sequenced sample: peripheral blood. These receptors were taken from a man aged 65-85 years who had recovered from COVID-19.

V is TRBV11-3 and J is TRBJ2-1, with a possible D match to TRBD1 (8 bases). The CDR3 has 15 residues. V lost 3 bases, J lost 4 bases, and 13 bases lay in between. CDR1 and CDR2 (germline): SGHNT, YENEEA. The CDR3 loop reads CASSFTGGVYNEQFF. The CDR3 DNA reads as TGTGCCAGCAGCTTCACAGGGGGGGTATACAATGAGCAGTTCTTC.

The genes are TRBV6-5 and TRBJ1-1; 8 bases align to TRBD1. This CDR3 contains 14 residues. V trimming: 6 bases; J trimming: 4 bases; junction bases outside the gene matches: 7. The germline V gene has CDR1 MNHEY and CDR2 SVGAGI. The CDR3 loop reads CASSPSDRVTEAFF. In DNA form, the CDR3 reads TGTGCCAGCAGCCCCTCGGACAGGGTCACTGAAGCTTTCTTT.

CDR3 in DNA: TGCGCCAGCAGCTTGACACAGGGGACCGGGGAGCTGTTTTTT. Translation: CASSLTQGTGELFF. The V and J genes are TRBV5-1 and TRBJ2-2, with 7 bases identical to TRBD1. In germline, CDR1 is SGHRS, CDR2 YFSETQ. The CDR3 totals 14 residues. Trimming cost V 1 base and J 5 bases; bases outside gene matches: 2.

V is TRBV10-3 and J is TRBJ2-3; 7 bases fit TRBD2. The CDR3 length is 16 residues. Germline CDR1 reads ENHRY; CDR2 reads SYGVKD. Losses at the gene ends were 3 bases for V and 5 bases for J; bases not matched to a gene: 11. The DNA for the CDR3 is TGTGCCATCAGTGAAAAGGGGAGGGGCACGGTAGATACGCAGTATTTT. Amino acids: CAISEKGRGTVDTQYF.

The rearrangement joins TRBV28 to TRBJ2-2, with 11 bases matching TRBD2. With 6 bases clipped from V and 3 bases from J, the junction kept 6 bases outside the gene matches. The CDR3 contains 16 residues. Germline V lookup: CDR1 MDHEN, CDR2 SYDVKM. The CDR3 here is CASSRIAGGYTGELFF. The CDR3 bases are TGTGCCAGCAGCCGGATAGCGGGGGGGTACACCGGGGAGCTGTTTTTT.

This clone was observed a handful of times. V is TRBV9 and J is TRBJ2-7; TRBD1 matches 8 bases. Germline V lookup: CDR1 SGDLS, CDR2 YYNGEE. The CDR3 loop spans 15 amino acids. V gave up 0 bases and J gave up 3 bases; unmatched junction bases: 5. CDR3 in DNA: TGTGCCAGCAGCGTAGCTTTAGGACAGGGCTACGAGCAGTACTTC. Protein: CASSVALGQGYEQYF.

The chain employs TRBV5-1 and TRBJ2-6; maybe TRBD2 (5 bases). Germline CDR1 SGHRS, CDR2 YFSETQ. The germline V and J ends were trimmed by 3 bases and 1 base, with 17 bases remaining between them. This CDR3 has 18 residues. The CDR3 nucleotides are TGCGCCAGCAGCTCTGGACTCATGGGCCAGTCTGGGGCCAACGTCCTGACTTTC. Protein: CASSSGLMGQSGANVLTF.

This chain uses TRBV4-3 with TRBJ2-7; 12 bases fit TRBD2. The germline V gene encodes CDR1 LGHNA and CDR2 YSLEER. This CDR3 has 15 amino acids. J gave up 3 bases and V 5 bases, and 5 bases lay outside the gene matches. The DNA for the CDR3 is TGCGCCAGCAGCTCCGGACTAGCGGGATACTACGAGCAGTACTTC. Amino acids: CASSSGLAGYYEQYF.

V is TRBV5-6 and J is TRBJ1-4; 7 nucleotides match TRBD1. Losses at the gene ends were 4 bases for V and 1 base for J; bases not matched to a gene: 4. This CDR3 region has 15 residues. The germline gives CDR1 SGHDT, CDR2 YYEEEE. The CDR3 DNA sequence: TGTGCCAGCAGCCCTAACAGGGGAACTAATGAAAAACTGTTTTTT. Its translation: CASSPNRGTNEKLFF. The variable domain in full, with the rest retrieved from reference TRBV5-6 and TRBJ1-4, is DAGVTQSPTHLIKTRGQQVTLRCSPKSGHDTVSWYQQALGQGPQFIFQYYEEEERQRGNFPDRFSGHQFPNYSSELNVNALLLGDSALYLCASSPNRGTNEKLFFGSGTQLSVL.

The gene calls are TRBV2 and TRBJ1-1; TRBD1 matches at 8 bases. The CDR3 has 14 residues. Germline-derived CDR1 and CDR2 are SNHLY and FYNNEI. Losses at the gene ends were 8 bases for V and 1 base for J; bases not matched to a gene: 6. CDR3 sequence reads: CASAAGQANTEAFF. Here the CDR3 DNA reads TGTGCCAGCGCTGCGGGACAGGCGAACACTGAAGCTTTCTTT.

CDR3 loop: CAWSGRDFLLNEQFF. The CDR3 DNA reads TGTGCCTGGAGTGGTCGGGACTTCCTTCTAAATGAGCAGTTCTTC. The gene calls are TRBV30 and TRBJ2-1; TRBD2 is a possible D gene (6 bases). Per the germline V gene, CDR1 is GTSNPN and CDR2 is SVGIG (reference sequence). The CDR3 covers 15 residues. Trimming took 1 base from V and 7 from J, leaving 17 bases between them.

This chain uses TRBV11-2 with TRBJ2-2; TRBD1 aligns across 11 bases. J gave up 10 bases and V 6 bases, and 4 bases lay outside the gene matches. The CDR3 is 13 amino acids. Germline V lookup: CDR1 SGHAT, CDR2 FQNNGV. The CDR3 bases are TGTGCCAGCAGTGGACAGGGGGCTGAGGAGCTGTTTTTT. Its translation: CASSGQGAEELFF. The full variable domain, rest sourced from reference TRBV11-2 and TRBJ2-2, is EAGVAQSPRYKIIEKRQSVAFWCNPISGHATLYWYQQILGQGPKLLIQFQNNGVVDDSQLPKDRFSAERLKGVDSTLKIQPAKLEDSAVYLCASSGQGAEELFFGEGSRLTVL.

The DNA for the CDR3 is TGTGCCAGCAGTGACTCATCCGGTTCTGGCTACACCTTC. This codes for CASSDSSGSGYTF. The gene calls are TRBV6-4 and TRBJ1-2; D remains ambiguous. The CDR3 loop spans 13 amino acids. Germline CDR1 and CDR2: MRHNA and SNTAGT. V was cut by 0 bases and J by 7 bases, with 9 bases left in between.